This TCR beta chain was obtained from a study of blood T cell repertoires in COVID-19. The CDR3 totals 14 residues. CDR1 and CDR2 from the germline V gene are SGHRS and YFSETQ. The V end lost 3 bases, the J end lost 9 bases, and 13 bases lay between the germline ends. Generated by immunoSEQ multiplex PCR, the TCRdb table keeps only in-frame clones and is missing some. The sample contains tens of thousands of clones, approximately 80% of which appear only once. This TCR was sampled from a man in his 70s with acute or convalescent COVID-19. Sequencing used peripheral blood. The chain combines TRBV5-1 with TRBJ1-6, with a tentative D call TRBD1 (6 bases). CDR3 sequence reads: CASSWAGVVSPLHF. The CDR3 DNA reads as TGCGCCAGCAGCTGGGCAGGGGTTGTTTCACCCCTCCACTTT.